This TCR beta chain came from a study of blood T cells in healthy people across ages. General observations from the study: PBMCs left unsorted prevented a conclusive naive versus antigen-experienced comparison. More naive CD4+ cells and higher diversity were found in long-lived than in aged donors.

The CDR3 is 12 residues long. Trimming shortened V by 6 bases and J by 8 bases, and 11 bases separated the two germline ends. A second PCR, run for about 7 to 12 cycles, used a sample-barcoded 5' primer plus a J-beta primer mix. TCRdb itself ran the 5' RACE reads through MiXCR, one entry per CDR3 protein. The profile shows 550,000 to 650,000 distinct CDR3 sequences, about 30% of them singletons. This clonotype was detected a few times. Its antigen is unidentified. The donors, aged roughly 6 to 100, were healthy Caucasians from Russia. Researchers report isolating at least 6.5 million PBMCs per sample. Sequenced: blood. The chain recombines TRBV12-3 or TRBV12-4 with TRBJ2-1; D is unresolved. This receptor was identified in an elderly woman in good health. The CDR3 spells CASRTTDDEQFF. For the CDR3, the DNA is TGTGCCAGCAGAACGACGGACGATGAGCAGTTCTTC.